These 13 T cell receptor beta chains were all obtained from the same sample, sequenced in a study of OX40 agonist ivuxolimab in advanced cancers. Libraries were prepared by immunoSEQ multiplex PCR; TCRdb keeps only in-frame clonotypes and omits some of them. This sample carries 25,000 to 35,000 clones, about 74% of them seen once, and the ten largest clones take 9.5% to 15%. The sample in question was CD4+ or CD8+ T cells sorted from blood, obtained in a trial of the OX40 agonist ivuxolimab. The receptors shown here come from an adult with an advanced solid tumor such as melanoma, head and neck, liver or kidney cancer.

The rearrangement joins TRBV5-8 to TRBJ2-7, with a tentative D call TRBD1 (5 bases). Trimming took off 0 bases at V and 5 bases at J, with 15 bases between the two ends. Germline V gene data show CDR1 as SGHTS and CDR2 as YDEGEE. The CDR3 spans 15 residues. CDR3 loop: CASSLGTNRFHEQYF. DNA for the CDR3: TGTGCCAGCAGCTTGGGGACGAACAGGTTCCACGAGCAGTACTTC. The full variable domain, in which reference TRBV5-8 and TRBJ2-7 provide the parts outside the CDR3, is EAGVTQSPTHLIKTRGQQATLRCSPISGHTSVYWYQQALGLGLQFLLWYDEGEERNRGNFPPRFSGRQFPNYSSELNVNALELEDSALYLCASSLGTNRFHEQYFGPGTRLTVT.

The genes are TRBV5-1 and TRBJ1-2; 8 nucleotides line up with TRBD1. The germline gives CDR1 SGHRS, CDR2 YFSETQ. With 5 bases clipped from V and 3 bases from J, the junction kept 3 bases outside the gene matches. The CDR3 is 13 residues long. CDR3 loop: CASSSTGDYGYTF. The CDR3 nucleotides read TGCGCCAGCAGTTCGACAGGGGACTATGGCTACACCTTC.

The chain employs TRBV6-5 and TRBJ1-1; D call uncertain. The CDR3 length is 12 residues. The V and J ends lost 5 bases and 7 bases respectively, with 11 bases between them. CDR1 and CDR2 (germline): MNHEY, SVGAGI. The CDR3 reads CASSRGGIEAFF. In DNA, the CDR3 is TGTGCCAGCAGTCGCGGAGGGATTGAAGCTTTCTTT.

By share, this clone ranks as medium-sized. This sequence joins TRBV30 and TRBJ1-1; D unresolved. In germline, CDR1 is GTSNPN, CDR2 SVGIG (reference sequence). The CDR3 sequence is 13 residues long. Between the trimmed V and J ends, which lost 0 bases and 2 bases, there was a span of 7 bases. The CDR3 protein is CAWSVWGNTEAFF. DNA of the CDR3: TGTGCCTGGAGTGTTTGGGGAAACACTGAAGCTTTCTTT.

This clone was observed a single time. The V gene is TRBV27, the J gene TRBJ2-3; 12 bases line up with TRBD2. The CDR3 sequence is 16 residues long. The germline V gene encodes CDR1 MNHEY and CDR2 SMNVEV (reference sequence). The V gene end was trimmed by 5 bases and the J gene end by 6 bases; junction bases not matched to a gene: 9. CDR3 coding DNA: TGTGCCAGCAGTATGATGACTAGCGGGGGATTGGATACGCAGTATTTT. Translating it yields CASSMMTSGGLDTQYF.

CDR3 DNA: TGTGCCAGCAGCCACCAACTGGGCTACACCTTC. Translating gives CASSHQLGYTF. The chain recombines TRBV4-2 with TRBJ1-2; no definite D call. The CDR3 is 11 amino acids. Germline V gives CDR1 LGHNA, CDR2 YNFKEQ. The V and J ends lost 3 bases and 8 bases respectively, with 7 bases between them.

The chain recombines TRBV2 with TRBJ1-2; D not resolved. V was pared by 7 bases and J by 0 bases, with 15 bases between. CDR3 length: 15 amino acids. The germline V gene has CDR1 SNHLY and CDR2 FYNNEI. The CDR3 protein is CASTLEGDANYGYTF. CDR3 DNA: TGTGCCAGCACACTCGAGGGAGATGCTAACTATGGCTACACCTTC.

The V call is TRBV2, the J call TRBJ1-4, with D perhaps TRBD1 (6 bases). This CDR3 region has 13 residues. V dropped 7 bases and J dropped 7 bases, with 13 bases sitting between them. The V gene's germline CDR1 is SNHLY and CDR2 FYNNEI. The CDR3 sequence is CASNRQVREKLFF. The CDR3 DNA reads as TGTGCCAGCAATCGACAGGTCCGTGAAAAACTGTTTTTT.

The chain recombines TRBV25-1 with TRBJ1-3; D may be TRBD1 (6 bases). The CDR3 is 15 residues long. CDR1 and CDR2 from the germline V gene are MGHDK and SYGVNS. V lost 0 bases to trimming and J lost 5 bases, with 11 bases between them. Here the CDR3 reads CASSEYGGGRNTIYF. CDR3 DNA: TGTGCCAGCAGTGAATACGGGGGCGGGAGAAACACCATATATTTT.

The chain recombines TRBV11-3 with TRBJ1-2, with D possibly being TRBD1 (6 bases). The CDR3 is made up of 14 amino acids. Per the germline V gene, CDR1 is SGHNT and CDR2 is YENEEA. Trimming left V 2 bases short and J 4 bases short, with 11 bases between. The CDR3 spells CASSLYGGGYGYTF. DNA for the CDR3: TGTGCCAGCAGCTTATACGGGGGCGGCTATGGCTACACCTTC. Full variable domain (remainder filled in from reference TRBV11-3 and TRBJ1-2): EAGVVQSPRYKIIEKKQPVAFWCNPISGHNTLYWYLQNLGQGPELLIRYENEEAVDDSQLPKDRFSAERLKGVDSTLKIQPAELGDSAVYLCASSLYGGGYGYTFGSGTRLTVV.

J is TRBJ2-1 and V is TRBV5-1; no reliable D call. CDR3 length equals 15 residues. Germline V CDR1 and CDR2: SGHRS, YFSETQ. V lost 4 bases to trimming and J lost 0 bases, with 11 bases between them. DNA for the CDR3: TGCGCCAGCAGCAGCGACACCAGCTCCTACAATGAGCAGTTCTTC. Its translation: CASSSDTSSYNEQFF.

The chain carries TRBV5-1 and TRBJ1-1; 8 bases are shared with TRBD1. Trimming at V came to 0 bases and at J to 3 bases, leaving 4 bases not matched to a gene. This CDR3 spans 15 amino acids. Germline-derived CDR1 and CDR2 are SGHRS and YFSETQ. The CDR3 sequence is CASSLARGLDTEAFF. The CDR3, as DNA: TGCGCCAGCAGCTTGGCCAGGGGGCTTGACACTGAAGCTTTCTTT. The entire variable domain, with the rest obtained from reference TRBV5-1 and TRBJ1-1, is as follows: KAGVTQTPRYLIKTRGQQVTLSCSPISGHRSVSWYQQTPGQGLQFLFEYFSETQRNKGNFPGRFSGRQFSNSRSEMNVSTLELGDSALYLCASSLARGLDTEAFFGQGTRLTVV.

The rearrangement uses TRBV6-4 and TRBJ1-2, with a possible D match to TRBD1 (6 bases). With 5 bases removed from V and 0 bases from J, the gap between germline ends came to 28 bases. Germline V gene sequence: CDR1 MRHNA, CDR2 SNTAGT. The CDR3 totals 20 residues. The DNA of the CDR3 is TGTGCCAGCAGTTCCGAACTCCTTGACTTACAGGGCCTAGCTAACTATGGCTACACCTTC. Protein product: CASSSELLDLQGLANYGYTF.